Each of the 2 T cell receptor beta chains below was sequenced from the same sample in a study of T cells in Graves' hyperthyroidism and ophthalmopathy. Amplified regions were TCR beta CDR3 sequences from RNA transcripts. Using the HTBI primer set, a first-round RT-PCR was run on the TCR CDR3. TCRdb re-called the multiplex PCR reads with MiXCR, one entry per CDR3 protein. The sample contains a few hundred thousand distinct CDR3 sequences, around 15% of which appear only once. Specimen: blood. The receptors here all came from a woman between 18 and 29 years old with Graves' hyperthyroidism.

The V call is TRBV6-1, the J call TRBJ2-1; 10 bases agree with TRBD2. J was trimmed by 5 bases and V by 6 bases; bases with no gene match: 10. The CDR3 totals 16 residues. Per germline, CDR1 MNHNS and CDR2 SASEGT. Here the CDR3 DNA reads TGTGCCAGCAGGGGACCTAGCGGGAGCTTAAACAATGAGCAGTTCTTC. Translating gives CASRGPSGSLNNEQFF.

This clonotype turned up a few times. The CDR3 bases are TGTGCCAGCGGCCCCGGGACACCCGTTAACTATGGCTACACCTTC. Encoded protein: CASGPGTPVNYGYTF. The J gene is TRBJ1-2, the V gene TRBV28; perhaps TRBD1 as D (6 bases). The V gene lost 8 bases and the J gene lost 1 base, with 17 bases spanning the gap. Germline V gene lookup returns CDR1 MDHEN and CDR2 SYDVKM. This CDR3 contains 15 residues.